This TCR beta chain derives from a study of CD8+ T cells in alopecia areata. The study's findings and limits: Whereas mice showed it more clearly, TCR sharing across patients was murkier, possibly because of HLA.

Comments on this clone: Its antigen is currently unknown.

This CDR3 is 15 amino acids long. CDR1 MNHEY and CDR2 SMNVEV come from the germline V gene (reference sequence). V shed 8 bases and J shed 2 bases, with 19 bases lying between them. RNA was extracted and reverse transcribed into cDNA as the sequencing template. The assay was immunoSEQ multiplex PCR, and TCRdb's table has in-frame clones only and misses some. The sample includes 120,000 to 150,000 clones, less than 75% seen only once; the top ten take 35% to 45%. The receptor's source is a human donor in good health. Material for sequencing was CD8+ T cells sorted from blood. The rearrangement uses TRBV27 and TRBJ2-7; no clear D. CDR3 loop: CASGGRRLPTYEQYF. The DNA for the CDR3 is TGTGCCAGCGGCGGACGTCGCCTCCCAACCTACGAGCAGTACTTC.